Shown below are 11 T cell receptor beta chains from a single sample sequenced in a study of T-cell memory formation after mild COVID-19. TCRdb re-analysed the 5' RACE reads in MiXCR, keeping a single row per CDR3 protein. This table holds approximately 580,000 distinct CDR3 sequences, roughly 21% found once. The sequencing input was PBMCs or a T cell subset sorted from them (not recorded which). The receptor set was obtained from an adult woman who had mild COVID-19 (a few samples of this study predate the infection). Cell type and time point are not known.

At least ten counts were recorded for this clonotype. This chain joins TRBV12-3 or TRBV12-4 and TRBJ2-4; D gene ambiguous. This CDR3 spans 15 amino acids. V was cut by 5 bases and J by 0 bases, with 11 bases left in between. The CDR3 DNA is TGTGCCAGCAGTCCACCACAGCTAGCCAAAAACATTCAGTACTTC. Encoded protein: CASSPPQLAKNIQYF.

The table lists this clonotype with a few counts. The chain links TRBV5-1 to TRBJ2-1; 8 bases are shared with TRBD1. The germline V gene encodes CDR1 SGHRS and CDR2 YFSETQ. J lost 5 bases, V lost 4 bases, and 5 bases had no gene match. This CDR3 is built from 14 residues. The CDR3 DNA follows: TGCGCCAGCAGCGGACAGACAGGGGACAATGAGCAGTTCTTC. This sequence encodes CASSGQTGDNEQFF.

This sequence joins TRBV30 and TRBJ2-2, with 8 bases that match TRBD2. The junction had 7 bases not matched to a gene; V was cut back by 6 bases and J by 1 base. CDR1 is GTSNPN and CDR2 is SVGIG in the germline V gene (reference sequence). CDR3 length equals 15 residues. In DNA form, the CDR3 reads TGTGCCTGTACAAGCGGGGGCCTGAACACCGGGGAGCTGTTTTTT. Translated: CACTSGGLNTGELFF.

To note about this clonotype: A read error may account for a junction end that differs from germline. This chain joins TRBV6-6 and TRBJ1-1; no clear D. The CDR3 contains 13 residues. Germline V gene lookup returns CDR1 MNHNY and CDR2 SVGAGI (reference sequence). The CDR3 loop reads CASSNSQNTEAFF. The CDR3 DNA sequence: TGTGCCAGCAGTAACTCCCAGAACACTGAAGCTTTCTTT.

In its sample, this clonotype was seen a few times. This chain links TRBV24-1 with TRBJ2-5; TRBD2 aligns across 9 bases. Looked up from germline, CDR1 is KGHDR and CDR2 is SFDVKD. Trimming removed 3 bases from V and 3 bases from J; junction bases left unmatched: 10. The CDR3 spans 17 residues. The CDR3 DNA follows: TGTGCCACCAGTGATCTCGGGATGACTAGCGGAGAAGAGACCCAGTACTTC. This codes for CATSDLGMTSGEETQYF.

This clonotype was observed a handful of times. This chain joins TRBV15 and TRBJ2-4; tentatively, D is TRBD2 (5 bases). Looked up from germline, CDR1 is LNHNV and CDR2 is YYDKDF (reference sequence). This CDR3 is 15 amino acids long. V shed 0 bases and J shed 4 bases, with 10 bases lying between them. The CDR3 region is CATSRDRAVKNIQYF. In DNA, the CDR3 is TGTGCCACCAGCAGAGACCGAGCGGTTAAAAACATTCAGTACTTC.

This clonotype was picked up a small number of times. The chain combines TRBV6-5 with TRBJ2-7, with D uncertain. The germline V gene has CDR1 MNHEY and CDR2 SVGAGI. V lost 4 bases and J 6 bases, leaving 19 bases between the germline ends. This CDR3 is built from 15 residues. The CDR3 region has the DNA TGTGCCAGCAGTTTTCTCTCCAGCAGGAGTCGCGAGCAGTACTTC. It translates to CASSFLSSRSREQYF.

This clonotype was detected a few times. J is TRBJ2-1 and V is TRBV20-1; TRBD2 matches 8 bases. J gave up 6 bases and V 6 bases, and 7 bases lay outside the gene matches. This CDR3 spans 13 amino acids. Per germline, CDR1 DFQATT and CDR2 SNEGSKA (reference sequence). The DNA of the CDR3 is TGCAGTGCCACCGGGACTAGTCGCAATGAGCAGTTCTTC. Its translation is CSATGTSRNEQFF.

The V call is TRBV7-2, the J call TRBJ1-2; the D is unclear. Germline V gene sequence: CDR1 SGHTA, CDR2 FQGNSA. V was cut by 0 bases and J by 6 bases, with 8 bases left in between. The CDR3 has 13 residues. The CDR3 loop reads CASSLAFSDGYTF. CDR3 DNA sequence: TGTGCCAGCAGCTTAGCGTTTTCCGATGGCTACACCTTC.

This clonotype appeared a few times. The rearrangement links TRBV21-1 to TRBJ1-2. TRBV21-1 is a pseudogene segment. The CDR3 totals 13 residues. In DNA form, the CDR3 reads TGTGCCAGCACTTCAACGGCGGTCTATGGCTACACCTTC. Its translation is CASTSTAVYGYTF.

This chain joins TRBV11-2 and TRBJ2-5, with TRBD1 matching over 7 bases. Germline CDR1 reads SGHAT; CDR2 reads FQNNGV. The V and J ends lost 5 bases and 4 bases, in that order; junction bases with no gene match: 7. The CDR3 is made up of 14 amino acids. The CDR3 region is CASSPGQLAETQYF. CDR3 bases: TGTGCCAGCAGCCCGGGACAGTTAGCAGAGACCCAGTACTTC.